The clone carrying this T cell receptor beta chain is medium-sized by share. Its antigen is as yet unknown. The germline V gene has CDR1 GTSNPN and CDR2 SVGIG (reference sequence). The J segment lost 5 bases and the V segment lost 2 bases, leaving 5 bases of the junction unmatched. The CDR3 runs 15 residues. Individually, TCR cDNA molecules were each labelled with a unique molecular identifier. TCRdb reprocessed the 5' RACE reads with MiXCR, giving one entry per CDR3 protein. The data contain some 500 distinct CDR3 sequences, about 15% of them singletons. This record belongs to a study of spatial heterogeneity in lung cancer. The overall study: There were, on average, more than 9.5 raw-read appearances for each unique TCR and UMI combination. Whole-study findings and limits: Expanded intratumoral alpha and beta TCR counts tracked tumor mutation counts.

The time point is: sample taken at primary tumor resection. Whole RNA came from tumor, nontumor lung or frozen PBMC and was sequenced without being sorted. The chain is built from TRBV30 and TRBJ2-1; 11 bases map to TRBD2. The receptor comes from a female donor with early-stage non-small cell lung cancer. The sample in question was lung tumor tissue, obtained at surgery. In DNA form, the CDR3 reads TGTGCCTGGAGTCCCGGGACTAGCGGAAACAATGAGCAGTTCTTC. Translation: CAWSPGTSGNNEQFF. Together with reference TRBV30 and TRBJ2-1, the CDR3 gives the full variable domain: SQTIHQWPATLVQPVGSPLSLECTVEGTSNPNLYWYRQAAGRGLQLLFYSVGIGQISSEVPQNLSASRPQDRQFILSSKKLLLSDSGFYLCAWSPGTSGNNEQFFGPGTRLTVL.